This T cell receptor beta chain was recovered during a study of CD8 T cells in Susac syndrome. The CDR3 contains 17 residues. Germline CDR1 and CDR2: SGDLS and YYNGEE. Trimming cost V 4 bases and J 0 bases, with 14 bases left between them. A word on this clonotype: Its antigen is not known.

Roughly 0.45 to 1 ug RNA was reverse transcribed with random hexamers. Across 54 Vbeta and 13 Jbeta, immunoSEQ multiplex PCR amplified TCR beta CDR3. Via MiXCR, TCRdb re-called the immunoSEQ multiplex PCR reads, giving one row per CDR3 protein. This sample has 85,000 to 130,000 distinct CDR3 sequences, with around 94% found just once. Study conclusions and caveats: Susac CD8+ cells expanded clonally the most in TEMRA cells and in active patients.

J is TRBJ2-6 and V is TRBV9; D may match TRBD1 or TRBD2 (5 bases each). Sequencing was carried out using CD8+ T cells from PBMCs. This TCR came from a human donor with Susac syndrome. The CDR3 here is CASSPHGGASGANVLTF. The CDR3 coding sequence is TGTGCCAGCAGCCCCCATGGGGGTGCCTCTGGGGCCAACGTCCTGACTTTC.